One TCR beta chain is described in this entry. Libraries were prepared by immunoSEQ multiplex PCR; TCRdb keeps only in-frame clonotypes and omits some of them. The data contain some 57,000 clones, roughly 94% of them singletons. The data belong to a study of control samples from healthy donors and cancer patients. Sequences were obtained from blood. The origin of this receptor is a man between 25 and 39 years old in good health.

The CDR3 spells CASSVGGGRARGNEQFF. As DNA, the CDR3 is TGTGCCAGCAGCGTAGGCGGCGGGAGGGCCCGGGGCAATGAGCAGTTCTTC. This chain links TRBV9 with TRBJ2-1, with TRBD2 identical over 9 bases. Per germline, CDR1 SGDLS and CDR2 YYNGEE. J gave up 6 bases and V 0 bases, and 10 bases lay outside the gene matches. CDR3 length: 17 residues.